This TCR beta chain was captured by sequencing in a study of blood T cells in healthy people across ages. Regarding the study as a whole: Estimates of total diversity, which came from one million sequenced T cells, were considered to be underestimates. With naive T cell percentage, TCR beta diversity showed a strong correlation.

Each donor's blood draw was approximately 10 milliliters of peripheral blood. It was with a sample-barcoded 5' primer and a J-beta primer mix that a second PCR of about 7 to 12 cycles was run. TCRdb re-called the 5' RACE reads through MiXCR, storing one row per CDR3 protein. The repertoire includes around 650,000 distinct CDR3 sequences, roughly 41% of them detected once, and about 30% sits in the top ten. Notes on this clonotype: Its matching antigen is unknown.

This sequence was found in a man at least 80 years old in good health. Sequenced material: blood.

This chain's CDR3 is CASMVQGDVYEQYF. The CDR3 DNA sequence: TGTGCCAGCATGGTTCAAGGGGATGTCTACGAGCAGTACTTC. V usage is TRBV27 and J usage is TRBJ2-7, with D maybe TRBD1 (5 bases). The CDR3 extends over 14 amino acids. Germline V lookup: CDR1 MNHEY, CDR2 SMNVEV (reference sequence). V was clipped by 7 bases and J by 3 bases, with 16 bases between them.